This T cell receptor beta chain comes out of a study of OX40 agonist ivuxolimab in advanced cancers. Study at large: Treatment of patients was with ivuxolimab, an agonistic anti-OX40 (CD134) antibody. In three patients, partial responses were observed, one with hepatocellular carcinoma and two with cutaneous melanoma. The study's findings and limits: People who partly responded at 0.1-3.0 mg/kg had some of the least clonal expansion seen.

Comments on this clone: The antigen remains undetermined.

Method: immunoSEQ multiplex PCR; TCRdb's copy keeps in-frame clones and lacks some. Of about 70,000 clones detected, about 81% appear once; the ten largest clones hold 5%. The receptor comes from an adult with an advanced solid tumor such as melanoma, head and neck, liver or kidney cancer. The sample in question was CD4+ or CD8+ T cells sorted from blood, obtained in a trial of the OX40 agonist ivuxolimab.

CDR3 loop: CASSLLRIGTSGGSTGELFF. The CDR3 DNA sequence: TGCGCCAGCAGCTTACTTCGGATCGGGACTAGCGGGGGCAGCACCGGGGAGCTGTTTTTT. The rearrangement joins TRBV5-1 to TRBJ2-2, with 14 bases lining up with TRBD2. The V and J ends lost 2 bases and 4 bases, in that order; junction bases with no gene match: 13. CDR1 is SGHRS, CDR2 YFSETQ, per germline. The length of the CDR3 is 20 residues.